Only a few counts were recorded for the clone carrying this T cell receptor (beta chain). Its antigen is not known. Trimming removed 8 bases from V and 0 bases from J, with 10 bases in between. CDR1 and CDR2 from the germline V gene are SEHNR and FQNEAQ (reference sequence). The CDR3 contains 13 residues. Assay: immunoSEQ multiplex PCR; the TCRdb copy retains only in-frame clones and omits some. The sample lists some 75,000 clones; approximately 90% were seen once. This sample is drawn from a study of T cell responses to AZD1222 COVID-19 vaccine. Study-level results: Only 5 or 6 people who got AZD1222 tested seropositive at baseline.

The sequenced sample was peripheral blood, obtained on day 0 of AZD1222 vaccination. V gene TRBV7-9 combines with J gene TRBJ1-1; D is perhaps TRBD1 (6 bases). The source of this sequence is an adult in good health. CDR3 amino acids: CASGRGLNTEAFF. The DNA for the CDR3 is TGTGCCAGCGGTCGGGGGCTGAACACTGAAGCTTTCTTT.